Listed below are T cell receptor beta chains from one sample, sequenced in a study of T cell responses to AZD1222 COVID-19 vaccine. Repertoires were generated with immunoSEQ multiplex PCR, while TCRdb's copy carries only in-frame clones and drops some. The data show more than 100,000 clones, with over 75% seen just once and under 9.5% held by the top ten. Sequencing was performed on peripheral blood, taken on day 0 of AZD1222 vaccination. The origin of the receptors is an adult in good health. Both conserved end residues are part of each CDR3. D genes are given only for firm matches. Some rows have no size entry. The others give once, few or many, or a class for an expanded clone.

cdr3_nt: TGTGCCAGCAGTCGGAGGGGGCGGAGGGTTGAAAAACTGTTTTTT
cdr3_aa: CASSRRGRRVEKLFF
d_call: TRBD1
j_call: TRBJ1-4
cdr3_length: 15
clone_size: NA
v_call: TRBV28

cdr3_nt: TGTGCCAGCAGCTTACAGGGCCTAGCGGGAGGGCGAGATACGCAGTATTTT
cdr3_aa: CASSLQGLAGGRDTQYF
d_call: TRBD2
j_call: TRBJ2-3
cdr3_length: 17
clone_size: NA
v_call: TRBV7-2

cdr3_nt: TGCAGCGTTGGGGTGGGCGGGGGCTACACCTTC
cdr3_aa: CSVGVGGGYTF
d_call: NA
j_call: TRBJ1-2
cdr3_length: 11
clone_size: NA
v_call: TRBV29-1

cdr3_nt: TGTGCCAGCAGCTTAGTTACGGGGGACACTGAAGCTTTCTTT
cdr3_aa: CASSLVTGDTEAFF
d_call: NA
j_call: TRBJ1-1
cdr3_length: 14
clone_size: few
v_call: TRBV7-6

cdr3_nt: TGTGCCAGTGCGGAGACAGGGGGCGCGGGAAACACCATATATTTT
cdr3_aa: CASAETGGAGNTIYF
d_call: TRBD1
j_call: TRBJ1-3
cdr3_length: 15
clone_size: NA
v_call: TRBV19

cdr3_nt: TGTGCCAGTACCACTAACCCGGGACAGGGGTACTATGGCTACACCTTC
cdr3_aa: CASTTNPGQGYYGYTF
d_call: TRBD1
j_call: TRBJ1-2
cdr3_length: 16
clone_size: NA
v_call: TRBV19

cdr3_nt: TGTGCCAGCAGTTTTGTGCCTACTAATGAAAAACTGTTTTTT
cdr3_aa: CASSFVPTNEKLFF
d_call: NA
j_call: TRBJ1-4
cdr3_length: 14
clone_size: NA
v_call: TRBV28

cdr3_nt: TGTGCCAGCAGCCGGACAGGGGGATACAATGAGCAGTTCTTC
cdr3_aa: CASSRTGGYNEQFF
d_call: TRBD1
j_call: TRBJ2-1
cdr3_length: 14
clone_size: NA
v_call: TRBV7-9

cdr3_nt: TGTGCCAGCAATCTAGCGGGGCGCACAGATACGCAGTATTTT
cdr3_aa: CASNLAGRTDTQYF
d_call: TRBD2
j_call: TRBJ2-3
cdr3_length: 14
clone_size: once
v_call: TRBV28

cdr3_nt: TGTGCCAGCAGCGTAGCCGGCATCCCAGGGGATGGCTACACCTTC
cdr3_aa: CASSVAGIPGDGYTF
d_call: NA
j_call: TRBJ1-2
cdr3_length: 15
clone_size: NA
v_call: TRBV9

cdr3_nt: TGTGCCAGCAGCCAAACGGGACAGGGTACTGAAGCTTTCTTT
cdr3_aa: CASSQTGQGTEAFF
d_call: TRBD1
j_call: TRBJ1-1
cdr3_length: 14
clone_size: NA
v_call: TRBV14

cdr3_nt: TGTGCCAGCAGCAAAGGTCGGCAGGGGGATGGGTGGGACAATGAGCAGTTCTTC
cdr3_aa: CASSKGRQGDGWDNEQFF
d_call: NA
j_call: TRBJ2-1
cdr3_length: 18
clone_size: few
v_call: TRBV21-1

cdr3_nt: TGTGCCAGCAGAGGAAGTGCGACTGGAAACACCATATATTTT
cdr3_aa: CASRGSATGNTIYF
d_call: NA
j_call: TRBJ1-3
cdr3_length: 14
clone_size: NA
v_call: TRBV9

cdr3_nt: TGTGCCTGGAGTGTAGTGGGGGCGACGCAGTATTTT
cdr3_aa: CAWSVVGATQYF
d_call: NA
j_call: TRBJ2-3
cdr3_length: 12
clone_size: NA
v_call: TRBV30

cdr3_nt: TGTGCCAGCAGCTCCGGGGGACTAGCGGGGATTAATGAGCAGTTCTTC
cdr3_aa: CASSSGGLAGINEQFF
d_call: TRBD2
j_call: TRBJ2-1
cdr3_length: 16
clone_size: NA
v_call: TRBV7-2

cdr3_nt: TGCAGCGTGGGCGTTCAGGAGTCGTACAATGAAGCTTTCTTT
cdr3_aa: CSVGVQESYNEAFF
d_call: NA
j_call: TRBJ1-1
cdr3_length: 14
clone_size: NA
v_call: TRBV29-1

cdr3_nt: TGCGCCAGCAGCCAACAGGGGAACTATGGCTACACCTTC
cdr3_aa: CASSQQGNYGYTF
d_call: TRBD1
j_call: TRBJ1-2
cdr3_length: 13
clone_size: NA
v_call: TRBV5-1

cdr3_nt: TGCAGCGTCCCGGGACTAGCTAGGGCCACAGATACGCAGTATTTT
cdr3_aa: CSVPGLARATDTQYF
d_call: TRBD2
j_call: TRBJ2-3
cdr3_length: 15
clone_size: NA
v_call: TRBV29-1

cdr3_nt: TGCGCCAGCAGTCAAGGAGATCAGCCCCAGCATTTT
cdr3_aa: CASSQGDQPQHF
d_call: NA
j_call: TRBJ1-5
cdr3_length: 12
clone_size: few
v_call: TRBV23-1

cdr3_nt: TGTGCCAGTAGTATAGCAGGGACTAGCACCGGGGAGCTGTTTTTT
cdr3_aa: CASSIAGTSTGELFF
d_call: TRBD2
j_call: TRBJ2-2
cdr3_length: 15
clone_size: NA
v_call: TRBV19

cdr3_nt: TGCGCCAGCAGCTTGCTGGGTGCAACTAATGAAAAACTGTTTTTT
cdr3_aa: CASSLLGATNEKLFF
d_call: NA
j_call: TRBJ1-4
cdr3_length: 15
clone_size: NA
v_call: TRBV5-1

cdr3_nt: TGCAGCGTTGCAATCCGAACAGACTCCTACAATGAGCAGTTCTTC
cdr3_aa: CSVAIRTDSYNEQFF
d_call: NA
j_call: TRBJ2-1
cdr3_length: 15
clone_size: NA
v_call: TRBV29-1

cdr3_nt: TGTGCCAGCAGCGTGGCGGGGCAGTCTGTTGGTGGTTCACCCCTCCACTTT
cdr3_aa: CASSVAGQSVGGSPLHF
d_call: NA
j_call: TRBJ1-6
cdr3_length: 17
clone_size: NA
v_call: TRBV25-1

cdr3_nt: TGTGCCAGCAGCCCGAGCGGCGCTAGCGGGGGGAAGACAGATACGCAGTATTTT
cdr3_aa: CASSPSGASGGKTDTQYF
d_call: TRBD2
j_call: TRBJ2-3
cdr3_length: 18
clone_size: NA
v_call: TRBV7-2

cdr3_nt: TGTGCCAGCAGCGGGCCGGGGCGAGGCGGCACTGAAGCTTTCTTT
cdr3_aa: CASSGPGRGGTEAFF
d_call: NA
j_call: TRBJ1-1
cdr3_length: 15
clone_size: NA
v_call: TRBV7-2

cdr3_nt: TGTGCCACCAGTGACCAGGGACAGGGGGGAGAGACCCAGTACTTC
cdr3_aa: CATSDQGQGGETQYF
d_call: TRBD1
j_call: TRBJ2-5
cdr3_length: 15
clone_size: NA
v_call: TRBV24-1

cdr3_nt: TGCGCCAGCAGCCAAGATCAACAGGGCTTTGGAAACACCATATATTTT
cdr3_aa: CASSQDQQGFGNTIYF
d_call: NA
j_call: TRBJ1-3
cdr3_length: 16
clone_size: NA
v_call: TRBV4-1

cdr3_nt: TGTGCCAGCAGTTTAGAGGGACAGGGAGGGGGCTTC
cdr3_aa: CASSLEGQGGGF
d_call: TRBD1
j_call: TRBJ2-7
cdr3_length: 12
clone_size: NA
v_call: TRBV28

cdr3_nt: TGTGCCAGCTCACCAGTATCAGGGGGCCAAACTAATGAAAAACTGTTTTTT
cdr3_aa: CASSPVSGGQTNEKLFF
d_call: TRBD1
j_call: TRBJ1-4
cdr3_length: 17
clone_size: NA
v_call: TRBV18

cdr3_nt: TGTGCCAGCAGACAGGAGTCCTACGAGCAGTACTTC
cdr3_aa: CASRQESYEQYF
d_call: NA
j_call: TRBJ2-7
cdr3_length: 12
clone_size: NA
v_call: TRBV2

cdr3_nt: TGTGCCAGCAGCCCGGCCGGGTACTATGGCTACACCTTC
cdr3_aa: CASSPAGYYGYTF
d_call: NA
j_call: TRBJ1-2
cdr3_length: 13
clone_size: NA
v_call: TRBV12-3/TRBV12-4

cdr3_nt: TGTGCCAGCCACCTGGGGGTAGGCACTGAAGCTTTCTTT
cdr3_aa: CASHLGVGTEAFF
d_call: NA
j_call: TRBJ1-1
cdr3_length: 13
clone_size: NA
v_call: TRBV2

cdr3_nt: TGTGCCAGCAGCCTAATTGACAGCGCCTACGAGCAGTACTTC
cdr3_aa: CASSLIDSAYEQYF
d_call: NA
j_call: TRBJ2-7
cdr3_length: 14
clone_size: NA
v_call: TRBV7-2

cdr3_nt: TGTGCCAGCAGCTTAGCGTGGAGAGGGGCTGAAGCTTTCTTT
cdr3_aa: CASSLAWRGAEAFF
d_call: NA
j_call: TRBJ1-1
cdr3_length: 14
clone_size: once
v_call: TRBV7-2

cdr3_nt: TGTGCCAGCAGCTTAACTCGGGAGATCAATCAGCCCCAGCATTTT
cdr3_aa: CASSLTREINQPQHF
d_call: NA
j_call: TRBJ1-5
cdr3_length: 15
clone_size: NA
v_call: TRBV7-2

cdr3_nt: TGCGCCAGCAGCGGGGGGGTACATGGTTCCGAGCAGTACTTC
cdr3_aa: CASSGGVHGSEQYF
d_call: TRBD2
j_call: TRBJ2-7
cdr3_length: 14
clone_size: NA
v_call: TRBV5-1

cdr3_nt: TGTGCCAGTAGTATTCGAAGGGGACAGGGATATAGCAATCAGCCCCAGCATTTT
cdr3_aa: CASSIRRGQGYSNQPQHF
d_call: TRBD1
j_call: TRBJ1-5
cdr3_length: 18
clone_size: once
v_call: TRBV19

cdr3_nt: TGTGCCAGCAGTTTATTGGGCGAGAACTATGGCTACACCTTC
cdr3_aa: CASSLLGENYGYTF
d_call: NA
j_call: TRBJ1-2
cdr3_length: 14
clone_size: NA
v_call: TRBV28

cdr3_nt: TGTGCAAGTCGCTTAGCCCAAACCGGGACAGGGGGCCGGTGGACTGAAGCTTTCTTT
cdr3_aa: CASRLAQTGTGGRWTEAFF
d_call: NA
j_call: TRBJ1-1
cdr3_length: 19
clone_size: NA
v_call: TRBV12-2

cdr3_nt: TGTGCCAGCAGTGATGGTGGCGGTCAGCCCCAGCATTTT
cdr3_aa: CASSDGGGQPQHF
d_call: NA
j_call: TRBJ1-5
cdr3_length: 13
clone_size: NA
v_call: TRBV25-1

cdr3_nt: TGTGCCAGCAGTTACTCGACAGGGGGCGCCTTGGATGAAGCTTTCTTT
cdr3_aa: CASSYSTGGALDEAFF
d_call: TRBD1
j_call: TRBJ1-1
cdr3_length: 16
clone_size: NA
v_call: TRBV6-5

cdr3_nt: TGTGCCAGCAGCTTGTTAAGCACCGGGGAGCTGTTTTTT
cdr3_aa: CASSLLSTGELFF
d_call: NA
j_call: TRBJ2-2
cdr3_length: 13
clone_size: NA
v_call: TRBV5-6

cdr3_nt: TGTGCCAGCAGTGCAGACAGGGGACGCCCTAATTCACCCCTCCACTTT
cdr3_aa: CASSADRGRPNSPLHF
d_call: TRBD1
j_call: TRBJ1-6
cdr3_length: 16
clone_size: NA
v_call: TRBV2

cdr3_nt: TGTGCCAGCAGTTTATCTGGGGACAGAAATCAGCCCCAGCATTTT
cdr3_aa: CASSLSGDRNQPQHF
d_call: TRBD1
j_call: TRBJ1-5
cdr3_length: 15
clone_size: few
v_call: TRBV28

cdr3_nt: TGTGCCAGCAGTTTCGGGGGCGCGGGGTACATTCAGTACTTC
cdr3_aa: CASSFGGAGYIQYF
d_call: NA
j_call: TRBJ2-4
cdr3_length: 14
clone_size: NA
v_call: TRBV2

cdr3_nt: TGTGCCAGCACCGGCGTGAGGCCCAACGAGCAGTACTTC
cdr3_aa: CASTGVRPNEQYF
d_call: NA
j_call: TRBJ2-7
cdr3_length: 13
clone_size: NA
v_call: TRBV28

cdr3_nt: TGTGCCAGCAGTTACTCGAGAGGACAGACCTTTGGGATACACGAGCAGTACTTC
cdr3_aa: CASSYSRGQTFGIHEQYF
d_call: NA
j_call: TRBJ2-7
cdr3_length: 18
clone_size: once
v_call: TRBV6-2/TRBV6-3

cdr3_nt: TGCAGCGTTGAAGCCCCACTGCCGGGAACTTTAAATGAGCAGTTCTTC
cdr3_aa: CSVEAPLPGTLNEQFF
d_call: NA
j_call: TRBJ2-1
cdr3_length: 16
clone_size: NA
v_call: TRBV29-1

cdr3_nt: TGCGCCAGCAGTGAGGATTCACGGGGGGGCTCCTACAATGAGCAGTTCTTC
cdr3_aa: CASSEDSRGGSYNEQFF
d_call: TRBD2
j_call: TRBJ2-1
cdr3_length: 17
clone_size: once
v_call: TRBV10-1

cdr3_nt: TGTGCCTGGAGTGTGAACACTGAAGCTTTCTTT
cdr3_aa: CAWSVNTEAFF
d_call: NA
j_call: TRBJ1-1
cdr3_length: 11
clone_size: once
v_call: TRBV30

cdr3_nt: TGTGCCACCCGACTTTACTCTGGAAACACCATATATTTT
cdr3_aa: CATRLYSGNTIYF
d_call: NA
j_call: TRBJ1-3
cdr3_length: 13
clone_size: once
v_call: TRBV19

cdr3_nt: TGTGCCAGCAGCTCAAGGACTAGCGGGAGGAACAATGAGCAGTTCTTC
cdr3_aa: CASSSRTSGRNNEQFF
d_call: TRBD2
j_call: TRBJ2-1
cdr3_length: 16
clone_size: NA
v_call: TRBV7-6

cdr3_nt: TGTGCCAGTAAAATCGAGCGGGTGAACAATGAGCAGTTCTTC
cdr3_aa: CASKIERVNNEQFF
d_call: NA
j_call: TRBJ2-1
cdr3_length: 14
clone_size: NA
v_call: TRBV19

cdr3_nt: TGTGCCAGCAGTGTTAGGTTAATGATTTCCTACAATGAGCAGTTCTTC
cdr3_aa: CASSVRLMISYNEQFF
d_call: NA
j_call: TRBJ2-1
cdr3_length: 16
clone_size: NA
v_call: TRBV6-1